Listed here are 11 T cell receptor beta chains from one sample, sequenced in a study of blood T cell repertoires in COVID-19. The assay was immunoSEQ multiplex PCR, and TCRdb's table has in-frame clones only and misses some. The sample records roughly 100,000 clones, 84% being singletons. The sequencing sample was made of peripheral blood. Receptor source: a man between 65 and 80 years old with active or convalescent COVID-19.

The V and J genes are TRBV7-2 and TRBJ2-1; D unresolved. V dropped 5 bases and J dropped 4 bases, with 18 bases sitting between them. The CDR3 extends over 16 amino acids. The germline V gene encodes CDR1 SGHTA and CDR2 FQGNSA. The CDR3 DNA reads TGTGCCAGCAGCCCCCAAGGCGGATTCTATTACAATGAGCAGTTCTTC. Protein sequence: CASSPQGGFYYNEQFF.

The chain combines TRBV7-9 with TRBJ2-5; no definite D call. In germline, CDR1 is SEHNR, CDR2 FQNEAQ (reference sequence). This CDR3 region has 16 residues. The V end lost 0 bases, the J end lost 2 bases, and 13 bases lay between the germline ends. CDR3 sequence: CASSLAWWRPQETQYF. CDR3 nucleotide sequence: TGTGCCAGCAGCTTAGCGTGGTGGCGGCCTCAAGAGACCCAGTACTTC.

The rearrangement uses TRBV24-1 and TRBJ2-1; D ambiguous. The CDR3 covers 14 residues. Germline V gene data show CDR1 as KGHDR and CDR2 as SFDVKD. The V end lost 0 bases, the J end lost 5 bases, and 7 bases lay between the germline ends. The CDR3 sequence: CATSDLSPHNEQFF. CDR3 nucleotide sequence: TGTGCCACCAGTGATTTGAGCCCCCACAATGAGCAGTTCTTC.

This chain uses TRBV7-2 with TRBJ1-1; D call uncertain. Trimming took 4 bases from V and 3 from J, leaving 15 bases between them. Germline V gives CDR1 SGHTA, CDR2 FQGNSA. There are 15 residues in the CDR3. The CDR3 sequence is CASSSVVGDDTEAFF. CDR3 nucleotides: TGTGCCAGCAGCTCCGTTGTGGGAGATGACACTGAAGCTTTCTTT.

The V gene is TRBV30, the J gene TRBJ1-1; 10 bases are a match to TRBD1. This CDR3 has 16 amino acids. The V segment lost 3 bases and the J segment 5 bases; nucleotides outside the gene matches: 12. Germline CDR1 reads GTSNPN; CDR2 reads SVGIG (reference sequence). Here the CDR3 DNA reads TGTGCCTGGAGGCCGGGACAGGGGTTGGTCGTGACTGAAGCTTTCTTT. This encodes CAWRPGQGLVVTEAFF.

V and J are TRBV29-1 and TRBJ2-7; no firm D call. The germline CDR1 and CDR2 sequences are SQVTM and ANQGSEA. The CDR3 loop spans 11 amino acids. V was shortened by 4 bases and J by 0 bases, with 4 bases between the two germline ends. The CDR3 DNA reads TGCAGCGTTGTAAACTCCTACGAGCAGTACTTC. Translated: CSVVNSYEQYF.

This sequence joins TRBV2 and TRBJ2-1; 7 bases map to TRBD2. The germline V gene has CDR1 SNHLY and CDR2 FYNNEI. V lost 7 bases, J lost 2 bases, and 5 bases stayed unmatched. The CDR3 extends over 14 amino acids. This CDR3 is CASKERGTYNEQFF. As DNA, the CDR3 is TGTGCCAGCAAAGAGCGGGGAACCTACAATGAGCAGTTCTTC.

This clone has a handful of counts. The CDR3 reads CASSDRRQGSNQPQHF. In DNA form, the CDR3 reads TGTGCCAGCAGTGATCGTAGACAGGGGAGCAATCAGCCCCAGCATTTT. The rearrangement joins TRBV2 to TRBJ1-5; 8 bases are a match to TRBD1. CDR3 size: 16 residues. J lost 1 base, V lost 3 bases, and 5 bases had no gene match. Germline V lookup: CDR1 SNHLY, CDR2 FYNNEI.

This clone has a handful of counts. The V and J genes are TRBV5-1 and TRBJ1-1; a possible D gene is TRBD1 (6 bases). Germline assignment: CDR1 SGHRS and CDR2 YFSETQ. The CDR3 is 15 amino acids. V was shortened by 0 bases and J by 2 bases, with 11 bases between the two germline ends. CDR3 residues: CASSLGGRGNTEAFF. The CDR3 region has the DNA TGCGCCAGCAGCTTGGGTGGCAGGGGAAACACTGAAGCTTTCTTT.

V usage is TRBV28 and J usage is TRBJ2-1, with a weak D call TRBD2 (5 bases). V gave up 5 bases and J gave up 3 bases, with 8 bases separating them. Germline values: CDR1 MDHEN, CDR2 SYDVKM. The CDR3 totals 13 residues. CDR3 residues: CASSKEVYNEQFF. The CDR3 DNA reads TGTGCCAGCAGTAAGGAGGTCTACAATGAGCAGTTCTTC. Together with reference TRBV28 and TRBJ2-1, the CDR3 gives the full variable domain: DVKVTQSSRYLVKRTGEKVFLECVQDMDHENMFWYRQDPGLGLRLIYFSYDVKMKEKGDIPEGYSVSREKKERFSLILESASTNQTSMYLCASSKEVYNEQFFGPGTRLTVL.

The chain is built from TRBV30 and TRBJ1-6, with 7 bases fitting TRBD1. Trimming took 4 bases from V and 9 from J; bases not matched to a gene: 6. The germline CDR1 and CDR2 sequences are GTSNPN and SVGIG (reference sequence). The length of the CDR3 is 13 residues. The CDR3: CAWIGQDGSPLHF. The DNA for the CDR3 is TGTGCCTGGATCGGACAGGACGGTTCACCCCTCCACTTT. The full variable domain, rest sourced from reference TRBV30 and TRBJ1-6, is SQTIHQWPATLVQPVGSPLSLECTVEGTSNPNLYWYRQAAGRGLQLLFYSVGIGQISSEVPQNLSASRPQDRQFILSSKKLLLSDSGFYLCAWIGQDGSPLHFGNGTRLTVT.